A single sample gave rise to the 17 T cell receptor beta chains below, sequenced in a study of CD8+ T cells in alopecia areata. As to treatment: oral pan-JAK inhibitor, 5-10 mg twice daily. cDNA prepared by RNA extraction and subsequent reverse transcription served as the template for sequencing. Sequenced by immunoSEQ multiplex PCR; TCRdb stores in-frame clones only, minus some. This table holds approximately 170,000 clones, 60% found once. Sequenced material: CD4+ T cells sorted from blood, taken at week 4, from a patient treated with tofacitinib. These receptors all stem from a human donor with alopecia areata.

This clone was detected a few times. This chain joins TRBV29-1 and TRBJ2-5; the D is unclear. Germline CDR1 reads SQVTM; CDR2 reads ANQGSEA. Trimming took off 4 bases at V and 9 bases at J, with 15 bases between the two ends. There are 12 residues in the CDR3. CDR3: CSVGAGQAAQYF. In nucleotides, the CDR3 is TGCAGCGTTGGGGCCGGGCAGGCAGCCCAGTACTTC.

CDR3 DNA: TGTGCCTGGAGGAGAGTCTCAGGGACAGATACGCAGTATTTT. This codes for CAWRRVSGTDTQYF. J is TRBJ2-3 and V is TRBV30; D perhaps matches TRBD1 (5 bases). CDR1 GTSNPN and CDR2 SVGIG come from the germline V gene (reference sequence). The CDR3 length is 14 residues. With 3 bases removed from V and 3 bases from J, the gap between germline ends came to 13 bases.

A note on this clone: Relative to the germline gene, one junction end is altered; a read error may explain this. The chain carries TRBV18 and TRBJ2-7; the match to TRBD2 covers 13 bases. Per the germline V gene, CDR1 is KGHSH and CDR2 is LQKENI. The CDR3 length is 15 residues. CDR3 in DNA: TGTGCCAGCTCTCCACTAGCGGGAGGGGCCTACGAGCAGTACTTC. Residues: CASSPLAGGAYEQYF.

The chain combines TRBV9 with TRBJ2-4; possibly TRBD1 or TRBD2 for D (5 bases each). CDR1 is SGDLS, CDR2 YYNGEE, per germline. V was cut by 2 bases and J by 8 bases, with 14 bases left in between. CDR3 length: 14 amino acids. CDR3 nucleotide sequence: TGTGCCAGCAGCGTCGGGACCCATGGTGACATTCAGTACTTC. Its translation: CASSVGTHGDIQYF.

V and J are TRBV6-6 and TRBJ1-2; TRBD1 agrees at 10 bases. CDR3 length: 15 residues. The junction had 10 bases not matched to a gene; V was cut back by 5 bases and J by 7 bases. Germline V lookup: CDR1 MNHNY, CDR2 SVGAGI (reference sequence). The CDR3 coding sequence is TGTGCCAGCAGTCACACCTCCGGGACAGGGGTTGGCTACACCTTC. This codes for CASSHTSGTGVGYTF.

The CDR3 sequence is CATSRDGTRGDEQFF. The CDR3 nucleotides read TGTGCCACCAGCAGAGACGGGACTAGGGGCGATGAGCAGTTCTTC. This sequence joins TRBV15 and TRBJ2-1; 8 bases are a match to TRBD2. Germline V gene lookup returns CDR1 LNHNV and CDR2 YYDKDF (reference sequence). This CDR3 region has 15 residues. The ends lost 0 bases at V and 8 bases at J; junction bases unmatched: 6.

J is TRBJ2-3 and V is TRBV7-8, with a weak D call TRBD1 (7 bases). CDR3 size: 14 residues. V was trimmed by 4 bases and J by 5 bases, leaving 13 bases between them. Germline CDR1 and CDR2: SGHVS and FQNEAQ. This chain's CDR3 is CASSYRGLVDTQYF. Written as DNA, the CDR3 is TGTGCCAGCAGCTACAGGGGACTTGTAGATACGCAGTATTTT.

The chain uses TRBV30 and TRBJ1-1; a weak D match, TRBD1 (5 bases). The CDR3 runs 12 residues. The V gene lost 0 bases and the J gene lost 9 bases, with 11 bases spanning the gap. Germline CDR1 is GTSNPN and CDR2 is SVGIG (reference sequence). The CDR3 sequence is CAWSVVGTKAFF. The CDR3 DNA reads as TGTGCCTGGAGTGTTGTCGGGACCAAAGCTTTCTTT.

The CDR3 region has the DNA TGCAGCGTTGCACGGGAAGCCGGTGAAAAACTGTTTTTT. Protein product: CSVAREAGEKLFF. This rearrangement joins TRBV29-1 to TRBJ1-4; D gene unclear. With 4 bases removed from V and 7 bases from J, the gap between germline ends came to 13 bases. The germline CDR1 and CDR2 sequences are SQVTM and ANQGSEA. CDR3 size: 13 residues.

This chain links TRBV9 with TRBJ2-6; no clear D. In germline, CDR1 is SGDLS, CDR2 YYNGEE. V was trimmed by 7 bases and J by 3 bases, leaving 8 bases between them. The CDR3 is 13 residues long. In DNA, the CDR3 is TGTGCCAGCGCCCCGGGTGGGGCCAACGTCCTGACTTTC. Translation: CASAPGGANVLTF.

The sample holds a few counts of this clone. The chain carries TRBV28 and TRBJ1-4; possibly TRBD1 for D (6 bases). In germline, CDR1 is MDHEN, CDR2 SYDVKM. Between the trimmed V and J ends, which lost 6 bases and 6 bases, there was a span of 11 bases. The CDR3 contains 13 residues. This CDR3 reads CASRSGTHEKLFF. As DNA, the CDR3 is TGTGCCAGCAGGTCCGGGACACATGAAAAACTGTTTTTT. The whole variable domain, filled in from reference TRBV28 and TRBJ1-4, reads DVKVTQSSRYLVKRTGEKVFLECVQDMDHENMFWYRQDPGLGLRLIYFSYDVKMKEKGDIPEGYSVSREKKERFSLILESASTNQTSMYLCASRSGTHEKLFFGSGTQLSVL.

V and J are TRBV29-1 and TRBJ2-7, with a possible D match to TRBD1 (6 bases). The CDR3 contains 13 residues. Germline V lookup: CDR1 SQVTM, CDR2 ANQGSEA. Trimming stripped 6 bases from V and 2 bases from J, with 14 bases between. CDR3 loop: CSVPGERAYEQYF. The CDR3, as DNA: TGCAGCGTACCAGGGGAAAGGGCCTACGAGCAGTACTTC.

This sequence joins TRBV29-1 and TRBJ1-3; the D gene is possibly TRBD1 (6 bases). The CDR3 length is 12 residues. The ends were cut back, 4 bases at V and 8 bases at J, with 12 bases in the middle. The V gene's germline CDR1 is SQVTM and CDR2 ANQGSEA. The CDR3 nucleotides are TGCAGCGTTGTACAGGGTGGCGACACCATATATTTT. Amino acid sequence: CSVVQGGDTIYF.

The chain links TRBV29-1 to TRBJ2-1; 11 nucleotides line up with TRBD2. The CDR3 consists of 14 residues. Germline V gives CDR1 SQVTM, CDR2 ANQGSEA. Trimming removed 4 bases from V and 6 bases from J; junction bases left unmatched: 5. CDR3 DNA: TGCAGCGTTGCATCCGGGACTAGCGGCAATGAGCAGTTCTTC. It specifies CSVASGTSGNEQFF.

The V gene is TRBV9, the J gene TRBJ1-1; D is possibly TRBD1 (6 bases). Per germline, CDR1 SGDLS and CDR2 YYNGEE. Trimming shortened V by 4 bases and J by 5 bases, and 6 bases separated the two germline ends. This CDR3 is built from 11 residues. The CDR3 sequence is CASSRGTEAFF. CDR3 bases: TGTGCCAGCAGCAGGGGGACTGAAGCTTTCTTT. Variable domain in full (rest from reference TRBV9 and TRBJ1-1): DSGVTQTPKHLITATGQRVTLRCSPRSGDLSVYWYQQSLDQGLQFLIQYYNGEERAKGNILERFSAQQFPDLHSELNLSSLELGDSALYFCASSRGTEAFFGQGTRLTVV.

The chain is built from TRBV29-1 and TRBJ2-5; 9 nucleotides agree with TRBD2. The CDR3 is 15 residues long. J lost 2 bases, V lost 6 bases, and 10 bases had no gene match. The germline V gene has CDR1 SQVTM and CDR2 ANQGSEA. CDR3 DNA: TGCAGCGTCTATGCTAGCGGGGCCAGACAAGAGACCCAGTACTTC. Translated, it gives CSVYASGARQETQYF.

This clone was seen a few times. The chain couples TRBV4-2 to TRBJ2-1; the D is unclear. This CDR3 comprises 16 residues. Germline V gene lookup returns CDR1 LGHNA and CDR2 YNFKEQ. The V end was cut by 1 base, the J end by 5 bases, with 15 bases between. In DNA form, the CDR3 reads TGTGCCAGCAGCCAAGCATCCACTCCCCCCCACAATGAGCAGTTCTTC. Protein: CASSQASTPPHNEQFF.